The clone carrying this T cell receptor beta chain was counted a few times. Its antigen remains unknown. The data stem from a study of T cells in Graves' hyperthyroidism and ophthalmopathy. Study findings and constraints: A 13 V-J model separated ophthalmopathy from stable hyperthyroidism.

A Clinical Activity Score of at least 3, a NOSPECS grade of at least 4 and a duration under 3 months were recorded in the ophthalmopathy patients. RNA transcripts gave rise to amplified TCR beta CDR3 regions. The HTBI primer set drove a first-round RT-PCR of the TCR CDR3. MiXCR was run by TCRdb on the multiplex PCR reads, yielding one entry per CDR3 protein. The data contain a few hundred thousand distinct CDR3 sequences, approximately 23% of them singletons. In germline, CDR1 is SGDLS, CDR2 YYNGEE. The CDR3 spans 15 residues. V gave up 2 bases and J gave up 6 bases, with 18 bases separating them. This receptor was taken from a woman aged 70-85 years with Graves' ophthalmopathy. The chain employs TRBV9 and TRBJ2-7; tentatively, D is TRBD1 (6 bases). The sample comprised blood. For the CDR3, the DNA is TGTGCCAGCAGCGTTTCCCCTACAGGGTATAGCGAGCAGTACTTC. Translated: CASSVSPTGYSEQYF.